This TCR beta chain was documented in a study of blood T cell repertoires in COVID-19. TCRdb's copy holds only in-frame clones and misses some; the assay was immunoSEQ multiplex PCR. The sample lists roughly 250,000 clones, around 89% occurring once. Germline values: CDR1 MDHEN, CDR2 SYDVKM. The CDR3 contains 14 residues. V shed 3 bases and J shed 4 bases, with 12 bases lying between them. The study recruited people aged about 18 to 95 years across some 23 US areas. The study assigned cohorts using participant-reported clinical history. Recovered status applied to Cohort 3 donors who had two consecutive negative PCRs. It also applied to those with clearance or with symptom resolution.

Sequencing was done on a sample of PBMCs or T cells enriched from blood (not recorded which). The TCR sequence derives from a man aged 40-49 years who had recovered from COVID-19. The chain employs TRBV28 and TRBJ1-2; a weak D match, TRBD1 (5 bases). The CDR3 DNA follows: TGTGCCAGCAGTTTCCTGACAGAGATCTATGGCTACACCTTC. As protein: CASSFLTEIYGYTF.